This T cell receptor (beta chain) was documented in a study of STAT5B mutations in CD4+ large granular lymphocyte leukemia. Study-level results: Less than 30% of private leukemic clonotypes occurred rarely in other patients' non-leukemic repertoires.

This clone was seen more than once but under ten times. What it recognizes is unknown. This CDR3 is built from 11 residues. The germline gives CDR1 SNHLY, CDR2 FYNNEI. Trimming stripped 11 bases from V and 4 bases from J, with 11 bases between. The assay was run at survey level. Assay: immunoSEQ multiplex PCR; the TCRdb copy retains only in-frame clones and omits some. The sample contains around 28,000 clones, 65% to 80% of which appear only once. The material sequenced was CD4+ T cells from blood buffy coats. The receptor was isolated from a human donor in good health. This chain connects TRBV2 to TRBJ1-2; D is unclear. CDR3 bases: TGTGCCTCGAGTGAGGGCTATGGCTACACCTTC. It translates to CASSEGYGYTF.